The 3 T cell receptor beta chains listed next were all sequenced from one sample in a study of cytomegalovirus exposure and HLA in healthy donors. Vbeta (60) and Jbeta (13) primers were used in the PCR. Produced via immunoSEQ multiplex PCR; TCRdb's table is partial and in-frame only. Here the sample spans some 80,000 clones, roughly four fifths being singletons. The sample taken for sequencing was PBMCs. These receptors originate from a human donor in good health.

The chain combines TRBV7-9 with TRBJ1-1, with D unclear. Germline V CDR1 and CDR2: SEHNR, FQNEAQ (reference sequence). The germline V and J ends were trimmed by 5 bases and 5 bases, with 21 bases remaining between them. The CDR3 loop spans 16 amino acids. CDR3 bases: TGTGCCAGCAGCCCCCTCAGCGTGGAGGGAGGGACTGAAGCTTTCTTT. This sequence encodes CASSPLSVEGGTEAFF.

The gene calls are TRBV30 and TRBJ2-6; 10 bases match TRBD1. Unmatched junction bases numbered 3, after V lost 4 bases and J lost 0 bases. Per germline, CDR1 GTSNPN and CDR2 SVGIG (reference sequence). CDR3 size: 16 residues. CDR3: CAWTGQGVSGANVLTF. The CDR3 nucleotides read TGTGCCTGGACAGGACAGGGGGTCTCTGGGGCCAACGTCCTGACTTTC.

CDR3 loop: CASSVRGGTGTDTQYF. In DNA form, the CDR3 reads TGTGCCAGCAGCGTCCGCGGGGGTACTGGCACAGATACGCAGTATTTT. The chain joins TRBV9 to TRBJ2-3; TRBD2 agrees at 7 bases. The V gene's germline CDR1 is SGDLS and CDR2 YYNGEE. The CDR3 has 16 amino acids. The V gene end was trimmed by 2 bases and the J gene end by 1 base; junction bases not matched to a gene: 7.